Sequencing of this TCR beta chain was carried out in a study of PD-L1 blockade in urothelial cancer. Here immunoSEQ multiplex PCR was the method, and the copy in TCRdb shows in-frame clones only, minus some. Among 70,000 to 75,000 clones listed, roughly 80% were seen once. Sequences were derived from PBMCs, sampled around atezolizumab (anti-PD-L1) treatment. This TCR was sampled from a man aged 70-80 years with urothelial cancer.

The CDR3 spells CASRPVAGANTEAFF. For the CDR3, the DNA is TGTGCCAGCAGGCCCGTTGCGGGGGCAAACACTGAAGCTTTCTTT. The chain carries TRBV7-6 and TRBJ1-1, with D tentatively TRBD1 (6 bases). The ends were cut back, 6 bases at V and 2 bases at J, with 16 bases in the middle. Germline values: CDR1 SGHVS, CDR2 FNYEAQ. The CDR3 is 15 amino acids.